What follows are 27 T cell receptor beta chains derived from one specimen sequenced in a study of blood T cell repertoires in COVID-19. Some clones are missing from TCRdb's copy, which holds only in-frame ones; the method was immunoSEQ multiplex PCR. The sample holds 150,000 to 200,000 clones, around 72% seen once. The sample comprised peripheral blood. These receptors were collected from a woman older than 75 with acute or convalescent COVID-19.

This CDR3 reads CASSQRVSVLNTGELFF. For the CDR3, the DNA is TGCGCCAGCAGCCAAAGGGTTAGCGTCCTCAACACCGGGGAGCTGTTTTTT. The chain joins TRBV4-1 to TRBJ2-2, with D tentatively TRBD2 (5 bases). The germline V and J ends were trimmed by 2 bases and 2 bases, with 15 bases remaining between them. The CDR3 has 17 residues. Germline loops: CDR1 MGHRA, CDR2 YSYEKL.

The chain recombines TRBV5-6 with TRBJ2-5; tentatively, D is TRBD2 (5 bases). Trimming cost V 0 bases and J 5 bases, with 14 bases left between them. Germline CDR1 and CDR2: SGHDT and YYEEEE. The CDR3 is 15 residues long. In DNA, the CDR3 is TGTGCCAGCAGCTTGGCTTTCGGGGTGGAGGAGACCCAGTACTTC. Protein: CASSLAFGVEETQYF.

The chain uses TRBV27 and TRBJ2-7, with 9 bases lining up with TRBD1. The CDR3 is 14 amino acids. Germline trimming cut 5 bases from V and 3 bases from J; bases unmatched to any gene: 5. Germline V lookup: CDR1 MNHEY, CDR2 SMNVEV (reference sequence). The CDR3 here is CASSDRDRDYEQYF. CDR3 sequence (DNA): TGTGCCAGCAGTGACCGGGACAGGGACTACGAGCAGTACTTC.

V and J are TRBV6-5 and TRBJ1-5; TRBD1 is a possible D gene (6 bases). CDR3 length: 14 residues. Germline assignment: CDR1 MNHEY and CDR2 SVGAGI. V lost 10 bases to trimming and J lost 5 bases, with 18 bases between them. The CDR3 DNA reads TGTGCCATCCTATCAGGGGAACGGGATCAGCCCCAGCATTTT. This sequence encodes CAILSGERDQPQHF.

V gene TRBV3-1 (or the pseudogene TRBV3-2) combines with J gene TRBJ2-7, with 12 bases fitting TRBD2. This CDR3 has 15 residues. V lost 4 bases to trimming and J lost 7 bases; unmatched junction nucleotides: 8. Germline values: CDR1 LGHDT, CDR2 YNNKEL (reference sequence). The CDR3 coding sequence is TGTGCCAGCAGCCGCGGACTAGCGGGAACGAGGGAGCAGTACTTC. Translating it yields CASSRGLAGTREQYF.

This clone has only a few counts. The chain joins TRBV3-1 (or the pseudogene TRBV3-2) to TRBJ2-1; the match to TRBD2 covers 14 bases. V lost 0 bases and J lost 10; bases outside the gene matches: 8. Germline V lookup: CDR1 LGHDT, CDR2 YNNKEL (reference sequence). CDR3 length equals 17 residues. CDR3 protein: CASSQDKGTSGSGEQFF. Here the CDR3 DNA reads TGTGCCAGCAGCCAAGATAAAGGGACTAGCGGGAGCGGGGAGCAGTTCTTC.

The chain is built from TRBV6-5 and TRBJ2-5; 7 nucleotides match TRBD2. Germline-derived CDR1 and CDR2 are MNHEY and SVGAGI. The CDR3 is 15 amino acids. The trim removed 6 bases at V and 1 base at J, leaving 8 bases unmatched. DNA for the CDR3: TGTGCCAGCAGGAAGTTGTGGACTAGCCAAGAGACCCAGTACTTC. As protein: CASRKLWTSQETQYF.

The V gene is TRBV2, the J gene TRBJ2-3, with 7 bases that match TRBD2. CDR1 SNHLY and CDR2 FYNNEI come from the germline V gene. The ends lost 6 bases at V and 4 bases at J; junction bases unmatched: 16. CDR3 length: 17 residues. CDR3 nucleotides: TGTGCCAGCAGCCGTTCCCCATCGGGAGGTAGGGCAGATACGCAGTATTTT. It specifies CASSRSPSGGRADTQYF.

The rearrangement joins TRBV6-6 to TRBJ2-7, with TRBD1 matching 10 bases. CDR3 length: 14 amino acids. After removal of 5 bases from V and 5 bases from J, the junction contained 6 bases not matched to a gene. The germline gives CDR1 MNHNY, CDR2 SVGAGI (reference sequence). The CDR3 here is CASSPDRGRNEQYF. CDR3 nucleotides: TGTGCCAGCAGTCCCGACAGGGGGCGTAACGAGCAGTACTTC.

The chain combines TRBV27 with TRBJ1-2; perhaps TRBD1 as D (6 bases). The length of the CDR3 is 15 residues. CDR1 is MNHEY, CDR2 SMNVEV, per germline (reference sequence). The V and J ends lost 3 bases and 7 bases respectively, with 18 bases between them. This chain's CDR3 is CASSFRDKHMGGYTF. The CDR3 DNA follows: TGTGCCAGCAGTTTTCGGGACAAACATATGGGTGGCTACACCTTC.

The CDR3 DNA follows: TGTGCCAGCAGTTTTTCGCCTCCGGGACAGGGCCTCAATCAGCCCCAGCATTTT. The encoded protein is CASSFSPPGQGLNQPQHF. This chain links TRBV27 with TRBJ1-5; 9 bases align to TRBD1. Unmatched junction bases numbered 12, after V lost 3 bases and J lost 3 bases. The CDR3 covers 18 residues. Germline V gene sequence: CDR1 MNHEY, CDR2 SMNVEV (reference sequence).

V and J are TRBV6-1 and TRBJ1-1, with D possibly TRBD1 on 6 matching bases. The CDR3 is 14 amino acids. Germline V CDR1 and CDR2: MNHNS, SASEGT. V dropped 5 bases and J dropped 4 bases, with 14 bases sitting between them. The DNA of the CDR3 is TGTGCCAGCAGTTTTGAGGGGGTAGGCACTGAAGCTTTCTTT. Its protein product is CASSFEGVGTEAFF.

The chain carries TRBV27 and TRBJ1-2; 12 bases are a match to TRBD1. This CDR3 contains 15 residues. Germline loops: CDR1 MNHEY, CDR2 SMNVEV (reference sequence). The ends lost 3 bases at V and 5 bases at J; junction bases unmatched: 4. The CDR3 nucleotides are TGTGCCAGCAGTTTTGGGACAGGGGGCTGGTATGGCTACACCTTC. It yields the protein CASSFGTGGWYGYTF.

The chain joins TRBV18 to TRBJ1-5; possibly TRBD1 for D (5 bases). This CDR3 comprises 13 residues. Trimming removed 1 base at V and 5 bases at J, with 6 bases between. Germline values: CDR1 KGHSH, CDR2 LQKENI. The CDR3 DNA is TGTGCCAGCTCACCACAAGGGGATCAGCCCCAGCATTTT. Translated: CASSPQGDQPQHF.

The gene calls are TRBV3-1 (or the pseudogene TRBV3-2) and TRBJ1-3, with a possible D match to TRBD1 (5 bases). The CDR3 is made up of 15 amino acids. Trimming shortened V by 4 bases and J by 0 bases, and 10 bases separated the two germline ends. CDR1 and CDR2 (germline): LGHDT, YNNKEL (reference sequence). CDR3 region: CASSPQGDSGNTIYF. The CDR3 region has the DNA TGTGCCAGCAGCCCCCAGGGTGACTCTGGAAACACCATATATTTT.

The V call is TRBV30, the J call TRBJ2-4, with 12 positions matching TRBD2. Trimming cost V 5 bases and J 10 bases; bases outside gene matches: 0. CDR1 GTSNPN and CDR2 SVGIG come from the germline V gene (reference sequence). CDR3 length: 11 amino acids. CDR3 DNA: TGTGCCTGGGGACTAGCGGGAATTCAGTACTTC. Protein sequence: CAWGLAGIQYF.

The gene calls are TRBV10-2 and TRBJ2-5; TRBD2 agrees at 11 bases. CDR3 length: 13 amino acids. The J segment lost 10 bases and the V segment lost 6 bases, leaving 7 bases of the junction unmatched. Looked up from germline, CDR1 is WSHSY and CDR2 is SAAADI. CDR3 sequence: CASRIAGGPGQYF. The CDR3 DNA follows: TGCGCCAGCAGAATAGCGGGAGGGCCCGGCCAGTACTTC.

The chain recombines TRBV3-1 (or the pseudogene TRBV3-2) with TRBJ2-5; no clear D gene. The CDR3 spans 12 residues. Per germline, CDR1 LGHDT and CDR2 YNNKEL (reference sequence). V was clipped by 1 base and J by 5 bases, with 5 bases between them. This chain's CDR3 is CASSQVLETQYF. For the CDR3, the DNA is TGTGCCAGCAGCCAAGTACTCGAGACCCAGTACTTC.

This clone was seen only once. This chain links TRBV5-5 with TRBJ1-4, with 7 bases identical to TRBD1. Germline V lookup: CDR1 SGHKS, CDR2 YYEKEE (reference sequence). The trim removed 4 bases at V and 5 bases at J, leaving 5 bases unmatched. The CDR3 is 14 residues long. CDR3 nucleotides: TGTGCCAGCAGCCTGCCGGGACAGAATGAAAAACTGTTTTTT. It codes for CASSLPGQNEKLFF.

The J gene is TRBJ2-7, the V gene TRBV19, with 8 bases aligning to TRBD1. Germline lookup yields CDR1 LNHDA and CDR2 SQIVND (reference sequence). V gave up 7 bases and J gave up 6 bases; unmatched junction bases: 14. CDR3 length: 15 residues. The CDR3 is CASNRGQANQGEQYF. DNA of the CDR3: TGTGCCAGTAATAGGGGACAGGCCAACCAGGGCGAGCAGTACTTC.

The chain has TRBV27 and TRBJ2-1, with 10 bases that match TRBD2. CDR1 and CDR2 (germline): MNHEY, SMNVEV (reference sequence). The V gene end was trimmed by 4 bases and the J gene end by 5 bases; junction bases not matched to a gene: 8. This CDR3 is 16 amino acids long. CDR3 nucleotide sequence: TGTGCCAGCAGTTCGTGGACTAGCGGTCGCCACAATGAGCAGTTCTTC. Translated: CASSSWTSGRHNEQFF.

The DNA for the CDR3 is TGTGCCAGCACCCTGGGGGGGCAGGGGGCGTCTGGCTACACCTTC. Residues: CASTLGGQGASGYTF. The V and J genes are TRBV28 and TRBJ1-2, with 8 bases fitting TRBD1. The J segment lost 7 bases and the V segment lost 7 bases, leaving 14 bases of the junction unmatched. The CDR3 has 15 amino acids. The germline gives CDR1 MDHEN, CDR2 SYDVKM.

The chain uses TRBV11-3 and TRBJ2-1; 11 nucleotides match TRBD2. Germline V gives CDR1 SGHNT, CDR2 YENEEA. V lost 0 bases to trimming and J lost 7 bases; unmatched junction nucleotides: 8. The CDR3 extends over 17 amino acids. This CDR3 reads CASSLEVAGGPGNEQFF. CDR3 coding DNA: TGTGCCAGCAGCTTAGAGGTAGCGGGAGGGCCGGGGAATGAGCAGTTCTTC.

This clone has just a few counts. The chain uses TRBV24-1 and TRBJ2-5; D remains ambiguous. From germline, CDR1 is KGHDR and CDR2 SFDVKD. The V gene lost 4 bases and the J gene lost 3 bases, with 8 bases spanning the gap. The CDR3 has 13 residues. The DNA of the CDR3 is TGTGCCACCAGTGAGAGTAGCAAAGAGACCCAGTACTTC. Amino acids: CATSESSKETQYF.

This clone has only a few counts. The chain links TRBV29-1 to TRBJ1-5; D remains unclear. Trimming removed 6 bases from V and 6 bases from J, with 12 bases in between. Germline V gives CDR1 SQVTM, CDR2 ANQGSEA. The CDR3 spans 12 residues. The CDR3 DNA sequence: TGCAGCGTGGGAGATTTAGGTCAGCCCCAGCATTTT. It is translated as CSVGDLGQPQHF.

The rearrangement joins TRBV3-1 (or the pseudogene TRBV3-2) to TRBJ1-5, with a weak D call TRBD1 (5 bases). The germline gives CDR1 LGHDT, CDR2 YNNKEL (reference sequence). Trimming left V 1 base short and J 4 bases short, with 11 bases between. The CDR3 contains 15 residues. Here the CDR3 reads CASSQVGGANQPQHF. Here the CDR3 DNA reads TGTGCCAGCAGCCAAGTCGGAGGGGCTAATCAGCCCCAGCATTTT.

The V call is TRBV20-1, the J call TRBJ2-1; D call uncertain. From germline, CDR1 is DFQATT and CDR2 SNEGSKA (reference sequence). CDR3 length: 10 residues. V lost 2 bases, J lost 10 bases, and 6 bases lay in between. CDR3: CSARKEEQFF. CDR3 sequence (DNA): TGCAGTGCTAGAAAAGAGGAGCAGTTCTTC.